This TCR beta chain was documented in a study of tumor-infiltrating lymphocytes in primary liver carcinoma. Background on the study: Patients' primary liver carcinoma was surgically resected. Study-level points and caveats: Significantly larger top-250-clone fractions were found in tumors than in blood (p = 0.039).

Blood RNA originated from unsorted whole blood, with germline DNA additionally extracted. Preoperatively, peripheral blood was drawn, four milliliters in total. This clonotype was observed a handful of times. The antigen is not known. The investigators made TCR beta cDNA from around 530 ng total RNA, using a constant-region primer. Amplification in three nested multiplex PCR rounds with slightly modified ARM-PCR gave rise to TCR beta libraries. TCRdb itself ran the multiplex PCR reads through MiXCR, one entry per CDR3 protein. The sample holds about 180,000 distinct CDR3 sequences, less than 65% seen once. Sequenced input: peripheral blood. The receptor comes from a man in his forties or fifties with primary liver carcinoma and hepatitis B virus infection.

The CDR3 reads CASSLAGSNYGYTF. The CDR3 region has the DNA TGTGCCAGCAGCTTGGCGGGCAGCAACTATGGCTACACCTTC. The rearrangement joins TRBV5-5 to TRBJ1-2; D call uncertain. The CDR3 loop spans 14 amino acids. CDR1 SGHKS and CDR2 YYEKEE come from the germline V gene (reference sequence). V lost 0 bases and J 2 bases, leaving 8 bases between the germline ends.